This T cell receptor (beta chain) appears in the sequencing data of a study of vaccination effects on CD4 cells after COVID-19. Study-wide results and limits: At late timepoints after vaccination, vaccine- and infection-induced clones shrank markedly.

Turning to this clone: Its specificity is unknown.

This CDR3 is built from 13 residues. V dropped 1 base and J dropped 7 bases, with 11 bases sitting between them. Germline CDR1 SQVTM, CDR2 ANQGSEA. Upon completion of 10 days in culture, CD4+ T cells were isolated. Sometime from March through December 2020, the person acquired a SARS-CoV-2 infection that PCR confirmed. Everyone in the study got two shots of either the BNT162b2 or mRNA-1273 vaccine. TCRdb's table, derived via immunoSEQ multiplex PCR, lists solely in-frame clones and lacks some. The table lists over 35,000 clones, 76% of them singletons, with 3.5% to 4.5% in the top ten. The origin of this receptor is a human donor who had a prior SARS-CoV-2 infection. The sequencing used CD4+ T cells from PBMCs cultured without peptide, collected after COVID-19 vaccination. This sequence joins TRBV29-1 and TRBJ2-1, with D possibly being TRBD2 (7 bases). The CDR3 loop is CSVEGGGRNEQFF. Here the CDR3 DNA reads TGCAGCGTTGAAGGGGGGGGGCGGAATGAGCAGTTCTTC.